A single sample gave rise to the 30 T cell receptor beta chains below, sequenced in a study of neoadjuvant anti-PD-1 for oral cavity cancer. TCRdb's copy holds only in-frame clones and misses some; the assay was immunoSEQ multiplex PCR. The sample holds 14,000 or so clones, 60% to 70% seen once. Sequenced material: PBMCs, taken before nivolumab (anti-PD-1) treatment. These receptors were collected from a person between 40 and 80 years old with oral cavity squamous cell carcinoma.

CDR3 coding DNA: TGCGCCAGCAGCCTGGGATCCCACAGCACAGATACGCAGTATTTT. It yields the protein CASSLGSHSTDTQYF. The chain links TRBV5-1 to TRBJ2-3, with D uncertain. The CDR3 spans 15 residues. Germline V CDR1 and CDR2: SGHRS, YFSETQ. Trimming pared 4 bases from V and 0 bases from J, leaving 12 bases between.

The rearrangement links TRBV12-5 to TRBJ1-2, with D uncertain. The CDR3 extends over 13 amino acids. The V and J ends lost 2 bases and 1 base respectively, with 5 bases between them. Germline CDR1 is LGHNT and CDR2 is FRNRAP. The CDR3 protein is CASGLSSNYGYTF. In DNA form, the CDR3 reads TGTGCTAGTGGTTTGAGCAGTAACTATGGCTACACCTTC.

This clone was seen once. This chain connects TRBV6-1 to TRBJ1-5; D gene unclear. The CDR3 contains 11 residues. Per the germline V gene, CDR1 is MNHNS and CDR2 is SASEGT. The ends were cut back, 6 bases at V and 4 bases at J, with 4 bases in the middle. CDR3 DNA sequence: TGTGCCAGCAGGCTTAATCAGCCCCAGCATTTT. This gives the protein CASRLNQPQHF.

CDR3: CASSPTPGGSYNEQFF. For the CDR3, the DNA is TGCGCCAGCAGCCCAACGCCGGGAGGCTCCTACAATGAGCAGTTCTTC. J is TRBJ2-1 and V is TRBV5-1; 7 bases are shared with TRBD2. J was trimmed by 0 bases and V by 4 bases; bases with no gene match: 7. The CDR3 has 16 amino acids. Germline loops: CDR1 SGHRS, CDR2 YFSETQ.

This clone was recorded a few times. V usage is TRBV6-6 and J usage is TRBJ2-7; 7 bases line up with TRBD1. The trim removed 6 bases at V and 3 bases at J, leaving 2 bases unmatched. CDR3 length: 12 amino acids. Germline lookup yields CDR1 MNHNY and CDR2 SVGAGI (reference sequence). CDR3 protein: CASSRDSYEQYF. The CDR3 nucleotides read TGTGCCAGCAGCCGGGACAGCTACGAGCAGTACTTC.

The sample holds one count of this clone. The J gene is TRBJ2-1, the V gene TRBV11-2; 8 positions match TRBD2. The germline V gene encodes CDR1 SGHAT and CDR2 FQNNGV. J lost 10 bases, V lost 1 base, and 12 bases had no gene match. The CDR3 contains 16 residues. CDR3 coding DNA: TGTGCCAGCAGCTTAGTGGTCGGGAGGGCGCTGGGCGAGCAGTTCTTC. It codes for CASSLVVGRALGEQFF.

V usage is TRBV5-4 and J usage is TRBJ1-1; no clear D. Trimming stripped 7 bases from V and 0 bases from J, with 13 bases between. The CDR3 totals 14 residues. Germline V gene lookup returns CDR1 SGHNT and CDR2 YYREEE (reference sequence). CDR3 residues: CASREIDMNTEAFF. The CDR3 coding sequence is TGTGCCAGCCGTGAGATAGACATGAACACTGAAGCTTTCTTT.

The DNA for the CDR3 is TGCGCCAGCAGCTCGGGGACATTTGTCGTTAACGAGCAGTACTTC. As protein: CASSSGTFVVNEQYF. The chain couples TRBV5-1 to TRBJ2-7; a weak D match, TRBD1 (6 bases). The CDR3 consists of 15 residues. The V gene's germline CDR1 is SGHRS and CDR2 YFSETQ. The V end was cut by 3 bases, the J end by 5 bases, with 18 bases between.

This sequence joins TRBV11-3 and TRBJ2-7; possibly TRBD1 for D (5 bases). The CDR3 sequence is 14 residues long. The ends were cut back, 5 bases at V and 5 bases at J, with 16 bases in the middle. Per the germline V gene, CDR1 is SGHNT and CDR2 is YENEEA. The CDR3 sequence: CASSPQGRSHEQYF. The CDR3 DNA sequence: TGTGCCAGCAGCCCCCAGGGAAGATCTCACGAGCAGTACTTC.

The chain couples TRBV6-5 to TRBJ1-5; D is perhaps TRBD1 (6 bases). From germline, CDR1 is MNHEY and CDR2 SVGAGI. V was trimmed by 5 bases and J by 7 bases, leaving 15 bases between them. CDR3 size: 14 residues. CDR3 in amino acids: CASSARGGGQPQHF. DNA for the CDR3: TGTGCCAGCAGTGCCCGAGGGGGAGGACAGCCCCAGCATTTT.

The CDR3 nucleotides are TGTGCCAGTAAGTCGGTGCAGGCTCTCAATCAGCCCCAGCATTTT. This sequence encodes CASKSVQALNQPQHF. The chain couples TRBV19 to TRBJ1-5; no firm D call. V lost 7 bases and J 3 bases, leaving 16 bases between the germline ends. The length of the CDR3 is 15 residues. Germline CDR1 reads LNHDA; CDR2 reads SQIVND (reference sequence). The variable domain in full, with the rest retrieved from reference TRBV19 and TRBJ1-5, is DGGITQSPKYLFRKEGQNVTLSCEQNLNHDAMYWYRQDPGQGLRLIYYSQIVNDFQKGDIAEGYSVSREKKESFPLTVTSAQKNPTAFYLCASKSVQALNQPQHFGDGTRLSIL.

There are a few counts of this clone. The gene calls are TRBV7-2 and TRBJ1-2; D remains unclear. CDR1 is SGHTA, CDR2 FQGNSA, per germline. The CDR3 sequence is 13 residues long. The V gene lost 5 bases and the J gene lost 5 bases, with 12 bases spanning the gap. CDR3 sequence (DNA): TGTGCCAGCAGCCCCCGGACGGAATATGGCTACACCTTC. This gives the protein CASSPRTEYGYTF.

This clone was picked up a small number of times. The CDR3 sequence is CASSGQGINQPQHF. The CDR3 DNA reads TGTGCCAGCAGTGGACAGGGGATCAATCAGCCCCAGCATTTT. The V call is TRBV6-6, the J call TRBJ1-5; 9 bases are shared with TRBD1. Germline values: CDR1 MNHNY, CDR2 SVGAGI (reference sequence). The ends lost 5 bases at V and 3 bases at J; junction bases unmatched: 2. The CDR3 runs 14 residues.

Here the CDR3 reads CASSLAGQRYEQYF. CDR3 DNA sequence: TGCGCCAGCAGCTTGGCGGGACAGAGGTACGAGCAGTACTTC. This chain uses TRBV5-1 with TRBJ2-7; TRBD1 agrees at 7 bases. CDR3 length: 14 residues. V shed 0 bases, J shed 4 bases, and the junction held 4 bases outside the gene matches. CDR1 is SGHRS, CDR2 YFSETQ, per germline.

The chain combines TRBV19 with TRBJ1-5; no reliable D call. The CDR3 totals 14 residues. CDR1 is LNHDA and CDR2 is SQIVND in the germline V gene (reference sequence). Trimming removed 3 bases from V and 6 bases from J, with 12 bases in between. CDR3 loop: CASSITDPTQPQHF. The DNA for the CDR3 is TGTGCCAGTAGTATCACGGACCCTACTCAGCCCCAGCATTTT. Complete variable domain (other parts from reference TRBV19 and TRBJ1-5): DGGITQSPKYLFRKEGQNVTLSCEQNLNHDAMYWYRQDPGQGLRLIYYSQIVNDFQKGDIAEGYSVSREKKESFPLTVTSAQKNPTAFYLCASSITDPTQPQHFGDGTRLSIL.

V is TRBV19 and J is TRBJ2-2; D gene unclear. Looked up from germline, CDR1 is LNHDA and CDR2 is SQIVND (reference sequence). The ends were cut back, 10 bases at V and 5 bases at J, with 11 bases in the middle. This CDR3 is 12 amino acids long. The CDR3 nucleotides read TGTGCCACCCGCCAGTGGACCGGGGAGCTGTTTTTT. Residues: CATRQWTGELFF. Full variable domain (rest looked up from reference TRBV19 and TRBJ2-2): DGGITQSPKYLFRKEGQNVTLSCEQNLNHDAMYWYRQDPGQGLRLIYYSQIVNDFQKGDIAEGYSVSREKKESFPLTVTSAQKNPTAFYLCATRQWTGELFFGEGSRLTVL.

The chain combines TRBV6-1 with TRBJ1-1; 7 nucleotides line up with TRBD1. The CDR3 sequence is 15 residues long. The J segment lost 2 bases and the V segment lost 4 bases, leaving 7 bases of the junction unmatched. Germline V gives CDR1 MNHNS, CDR2 SASEGT. DNA of the CDR3: TGTGCCAGCAGTGTTGGGCAGGGGGGAAACACTGAAGCTTTCTTT. Amino acid sequence: CASSVGQGGNTEAFF.

This clone came up once. The chain employs TRBV6-6 and TRBJ1-3, with D possibly TRBD1 on 5 matching bases. Trimming pared 5 bases from V and 0 bases from J, leaving 8 bases between. CDR1 and CDR2 from the germline V gene are MNHNY and SVGAGI (reference sequence). This CDR3 is built from 14 residues. The DNA of the CDR3 is TGTGCCAGCAGTGGGGCTAACTCTGGAAACACCATATATTTT. Translated, it gives CASSGANSGNTIYF.

The chain combines TRBV5-1 with TRBJ1-1, with D tentatively TRBD1 (6 bases). This CDR3 spans 14 amino acids. Germline CDR1 SGHRS, CDR2 YFSETQ. The V end lost 2 bases, the J end lost 1 base, and 9 bases lay between the germline ends. CDR3 DNA: TGCGCCAGCAGCTTTTGGACAGAGAACACTGAAGCTTTCTTT. This gives the protein CASSFWTENTEAFF.

V usage is TRBV5-1 and J usage is TRBJ1-1, with TRBD1 matching over 10 bases. The CDR3 sequence is 16 residues long. Germline V lookup: CDR1 SGHRS, CDR2 YFSETQ. Losses at the gene ends were 4 bases for V and 1 base for J; bases not matched to a gene: 7. CDR3 sequence reads: CASSHGQGDSNTEAFF. CDR3 nucleotide sequence: TGCGCCAGCAGCCACGGACAGGGGGACTCGAACACTGAAGCTTTCTTT.

The chain couples TRBV5-1 to TRBJ2-5; D is ambiguous. V was shortened by 2 bases and J by 1 base, with 12 bases between the two germline ends. Germline loops: CDR1 SGHRS, CDR2 YFSETQ. The length of the CDR3 is 15 residues. CDR3 sequence reads: CASSLDPAPQETQYF. Here the CDR3 DNA reads TGCGCCAGCAGCTTAGATCCCGCACCCCAAGAGACCCAGTACTTC.

This sequence joins TRBV5-4 and TRBJ1-1; possibly TRBD1 for D (5 bases). Germline V gene sequence: CDR1 SGHNT, CDR2 YYREEE (reference sequence). The CDR3 has 15 residues. The V and J ends lost 1 base and 4 bases respectively, with 14 bases between them. The CDR3 spells CASSLNRGTGTEAFF. CDR3 nucleotides: TGTGCCAGCAGCTTGAACCGAGGGACGGGCACTGAAGCTTTCTTT.

CDR3: CASSYARQGVSEQYF. CDR3 nucleotide sequence: TGTGCCAGCAGTTACGCCCGACAGGGAGTCTCCGAGCAGTACTTC. This sequence joins TRBV6-5 and TRBJ2-7; 7 nucleotides agree with TRBD1. The CDR3 consists of 15 residues. Germline V gives CDR1 MNHEY, CDR2 SVGAGI. The V gene end was trimmed by 2 bases and the J gene end by 6 bases; junction bases not matched to a gene: 10.

This sequence joins TRBV9 and TRBJ2-1; weak D call: TRBD2 (5 bases). Germline V lookup: CDR1 SGDLS, CDR2 YYNGEE. This CDR3 is built from 15 residues. V lost 2 bases to trimming and J lost 7 bases, with 16 bases between them. The CDR3, as DNA: TGTGCCAGCAGCGTTACGGCCGTGGCGGGTAATGAGCAGTTCTTC. Translating gives CASSVTAVAGNEQFF.

This sequence joins TRBV5-1 and TRBJ1-1; no clear D. The length of the CDR3 is 13 residues. Per the germline V gene, CDR1 is SGHRS and CDR2 is YFSETQ. Trimming pared 0 bases from V and 2 bases from J, leaving 5 bases between. The CDR3 coding sequence is TGCGCCAGCAGCTTGGCACATAACACTGAAGCTTTCTTT. As protein: CASSLAHNTEAFF. The whole variable domain, remainder taken from reference TRBV5-1 and TRBJ1-1, is KAGVTQTPRYLIKTRGQQVTLSCSPISGHRSVSWYQQTPGQGLQFLFEYFSETQRNKGNFPGRFSGRQFSNSRSEMNVSTLELGDSALYLCASSLAHNTEAFFGQGTRLTVV.

This chain links TRBV7-3 with TRBJ2-7, with 9 positions matching TRBD1. CDR1 is SGHTA, CDR2 FQGTGA, per germline. This CDR3 is 15 amino acids long. Unmatched junction bases numbered 2, after V lost 2 bases and J lost 0 bases. CDR3 sequence (DNA): TGTGCCAGCAGCTTAGGGACAGGGAGCTCCTACGAGCAGTACTTC. It specifies CASSLGTGSSYEQYF.

V gene TRBV10-3 combines with J gene TRBJ1-1, with D perhaps matching TRBD1 (6 bases). The CDR3 length is 15 residues. The germline V gene encodes CDR1 ENHRY and CDR2 SYGVKD. V was cut by 4 bases and J by 11 bases, with 23 bases left in between. The CDR3 protein is CAISVSGTGPERAFF. As DNA, the CDR3 is TGTGCCATCAGTGTATCCGGAACAGGGCCCGAGAGGGCTTTCTTT.

This chain joins TRBV7-2 and TRBJ1-2; tentative D call: TRBD1 (6 bases). The CDR3 extends over 16 amino acids. V was cut by 5 bases and J by 0 bases, with 16 bases left in between. Germline V CDR1 and CDR2: SGHTA, FQGNSA. The CDR3 DNA is TGTGCCAGCAGCCATAACAGGGATACCGCTAACTATGGCTACACCTTC. Protein: CASSHNRDTANYGYTF.

A few counts support this clone. The chain has TRBV2 and TRBJ1-2; D is undetermined. This CDR3 spans 14 amino acids. V gave up 3 bases and J gave up 4 bases, with 12 bases separating them. Germline V CDR1 and CDR2: SNHLY, FYNNEI. CDR3 in DNA: TGTGCCAGCAGTGATGGAGGCGCTCCCTATGGCTACACCTTC. Translation gives CASSDGGAPYGYTF.

This clone has more than one count but fewer than ten. The chain links TRBV6-5 to TRBJ2-2, with 8 bases lining up with TRBD2. The CDR3 has 13 residues. CDR1 MNHEY and CDR2 SVGAGI come from the germline V gene. V was pared by 11 bases and J by 7 bases, with 9 bases of the junction left unmatched. The CDR3 loop is CACREGGSGELFF. CDR3 bases: TGTGCCTGCCGGGAGGGAGGGAGCGGGGAGCTGTTTTTT.